These 12 T cell receptor beta chains came from one sample sequenced in a study of tumor-infiltrating lymphocytes in localized non-small cell lung cancer. Using immunoSEQ multiplex PCR, the repertoire was profiled, and TCRdb retains in-frame clones only, with some absent. The table records more than 10,000 clones, 60% to 85% of them present only once. Material: lung tumor tissue. The source of these receptors is a human donor with non-small cell lung cancer.

The chain joins TRBV28 to TRBJ1-4, with 10 bases fitting TRBD1. Per germline, CDR1 MDHEN and CDR2 SYDVKM. CDR3 length: 18 residues. The trim removed 5 bases at V and 5 bases at J, leaving 14 bases unmatched. CDR3 sequence reads: CASSPVWDRGWGNEKLFF. The CDR3 region has the DNA TGTGCCAGCAGTCCTGTATGGGACAGGGGCTGGGGGAATGAAAAACTGTTTTTT.

This chain links TRBV13 with TRBJ2-3; the D is unclear. The V gene lost 6 bases and the J gene lost 0 bases, with 16 bases spanning the gap. The germline gives CDR1 PRHDT, CDR2 FYEKMQ (reference sequence). This CDR3 is built from 16 residues. The CDR3 region is CASSLSDPPSTDTQYF. For the CDR3, the DNA is TGTGCCAGCAGTCTATCGGACCCGCCTAGCACAGATACGCAGTATTTT.

The sample holds one count of this clone. The chain couples TRBV4-3 to TRBJ2-2, with D tentatively TRBD1 (6 bases). CDR1 and CDR2 from the germline V gene are LGHNA and YSLEER. This CDR3 spans 18 amino acids. Deletions cut 4 bases from V and 3 bases from J, with 21 bases between. CDR3 DNA: TGCGCCAGCAGCCCAATTCACAACAGGGTTTCGTACACCGGGGAGCTGTTTTTT. Translated, it gives CASSPIHNRVSYTGELFF.

V is TRBV6-4 and J is TRBJ2-1; no reliable D call. This CDR3 contains 12 residues. The V gene's germline CDR1 is MRHNA and CDR2 SNTAGT. V was trimmed by 4 bases and J by 6 bases, leaving 7 bases between them. Here the CDR3 reads CASSAGFNEQFF. The CDR3 bases are TGTGCCAGCAGTGCGGGTTTCAATGAGCAGTTCTTC.

V and J are TRBV18 and TRBJ1-3; a weak D match, TRBD1 (5 bases). V was trimmed by 2 bases and J by 6 bases, leaving 14 bases between them. Per the germline V gene, CDR1 is KGHSH and CDR2 is LQKENI. The CDR3 extends over 15 amino acids. Here the CDR3 reads CASSPEGFLENTIYF. The CDR3 DNA reads as TGTGCCAGCTCACCAGAGGGGTTCCTCGAAAACACCATATATTTT.

This chain uses TRBV5-6 with TRBJ1-1; no firm D call. Trimming left V 3 bases short and J 3 bases short, with 3 bases between. CDR3 length: 11 amino acids. Per germline, CDR1 SGHDT and CDR2 YYEEEE. CDR3 sequence reads: CASSWDTEAFF. The CDR3, as DNA: TGTGCCAGCAGCTGGGACACTGAAGCTTTCTTT.

This sequence joins TRBV10-2 and TRBJ1-5, with a possible D match to TRBD1 (6 bases). Trimming removed 3 bases from V and 3 bases from J, with 12 bases in between. CDR1 and CDR2 from the germline V gene are WSHSY and SAAADI. The CDR3 has 15 residues. CDR3: CASSDDRRLNQPQHF. The CDR3 DNA reads TGCGCCAGCAGTGATGACAGGCGACTCAATCAGCCCCAGCATTTT.

The V and J genes are TRBV12-1 and TRBJ2-7; the D call in the table, TRBD1, was not verified against the DNA. TRBV12-1 is a known pseudogene. The CDR3 length is 16 residues. Here the CDR3 DNA reads TGTGCCAGCAGCTGCAACAGGGTTCCGAGCTCCTACGAGCAGTACGTC. Encoded protein: CASSCNRVPSSYEQYV.

The chain carries TRBV7-9 and TRBJ2-5, with D possibly matching TRBD1 (6 bases). Trimming cost V 7 bases and J 1 base, with 13 bases left between them. Germline V gene lookup returns CDR1 SEHNR and CDR2 FQNEAQ (reference sequence). The CDR3 consists of 14 residues. CDR3 protein: CASKFGQPQETQYF. CDR3 in DNA: TGTGCCAGCAAATTCGGACAGCCCCAAGAGACCCAGTACTTC. Looking up the rest from reference TRBV7-9 and TRBJ2-5 gives the full variable domain: DTGVSQNPRHKITKRGQNVTFRCDPISEHNRLYWYRQTLGQGPEFLTYFQNEAQLEKSRLLSDRFSAERPKGSFSTLEIQRTEQGDSAMYLCASKFGQPQETQYFGPGTRLLVL.

The rearrangement uses TRBV4-1 and TRBJ1-1; D is unclear. The V end lost 4 bases, the J end lost 3 bases, and 24 bases lay between the germline ends. The CDR3 is 18 residues long. CDR1 and CDR2 (germline): MGHRA, YSYEKL. CDR3 loop: CASSLIFYKDPADTEAFF. CDR3 bases: TGCGCCAGCAGCCTCATATTTTACAAAGACCCCGCGGACACTGAAGCTTTCTTT.

The chain employs TRBV5-5 and TRBJ1-1; D is perhaps TRBD1 (5 bases). V was clipped by 4 bases and J by 2 bases, with 12 bases between them. The germline gives CDR1 SGHKS, CDR2 YYEKEE (reference sequence). The CDR3 runs 14 residues. In nucleotides, the CDR3 is TGTGCCAGCAGCCCCAGGGAACCAAACACTGAAGCTTTCTTT. Its translation: CASSPREPNTEAFF.

The chain joins TRBV7-3 to TRBJ2-1; no clear D. V dropped 1 base and J dropped 9 bases, with 10 bases sitting between them. Germline assignment: CDR1 SGHTA and CDR2 FQGTGA. This CDR3 comprises 13 residues. Here the CDR3 reads CASSLNDFGEQFF. Here the CDR3 DNA reads TGTGCCAGCAGCTTAAACGATTTCGGTGAGCAGTTCTTC.